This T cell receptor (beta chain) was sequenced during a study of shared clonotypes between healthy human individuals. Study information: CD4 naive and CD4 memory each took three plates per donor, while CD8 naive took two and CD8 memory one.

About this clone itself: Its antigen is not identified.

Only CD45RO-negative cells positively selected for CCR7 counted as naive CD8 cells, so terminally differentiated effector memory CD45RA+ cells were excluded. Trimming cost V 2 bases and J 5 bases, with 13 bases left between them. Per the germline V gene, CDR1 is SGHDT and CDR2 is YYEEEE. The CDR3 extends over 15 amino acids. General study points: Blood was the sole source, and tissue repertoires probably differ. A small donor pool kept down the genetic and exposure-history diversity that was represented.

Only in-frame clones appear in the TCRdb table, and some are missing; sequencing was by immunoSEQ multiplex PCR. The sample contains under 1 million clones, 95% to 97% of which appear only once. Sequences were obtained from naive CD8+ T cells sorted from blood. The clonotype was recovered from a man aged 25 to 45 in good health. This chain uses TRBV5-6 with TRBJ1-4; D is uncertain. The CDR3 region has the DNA TGTGCCAGCAGCTTTTTCGAAACTGTAAATGAAAAACTGTTTTTT. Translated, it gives CASSFFETVNEKLFF.